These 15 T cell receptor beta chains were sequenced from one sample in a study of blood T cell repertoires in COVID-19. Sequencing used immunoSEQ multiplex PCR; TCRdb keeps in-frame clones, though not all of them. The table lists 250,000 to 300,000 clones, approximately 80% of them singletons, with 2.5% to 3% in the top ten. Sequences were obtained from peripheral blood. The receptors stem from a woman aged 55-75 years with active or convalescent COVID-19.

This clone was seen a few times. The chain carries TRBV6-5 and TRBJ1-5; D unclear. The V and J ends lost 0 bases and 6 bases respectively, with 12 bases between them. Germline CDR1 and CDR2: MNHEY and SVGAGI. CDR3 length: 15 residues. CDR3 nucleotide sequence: TGTGCCAGCAGTTACTCGGCCGAGGGCGGTCAGCCCCAGCATTTT. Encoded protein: CASSYSAEGGQPQHF.

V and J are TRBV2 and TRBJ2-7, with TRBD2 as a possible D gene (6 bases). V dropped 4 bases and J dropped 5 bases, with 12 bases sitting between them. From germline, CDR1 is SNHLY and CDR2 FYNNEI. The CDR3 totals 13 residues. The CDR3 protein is CASSVYRGNEQYF. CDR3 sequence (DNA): TGTGCCAGCAGTGTCTACCGCGGGAACGAGCAGTACTTC.

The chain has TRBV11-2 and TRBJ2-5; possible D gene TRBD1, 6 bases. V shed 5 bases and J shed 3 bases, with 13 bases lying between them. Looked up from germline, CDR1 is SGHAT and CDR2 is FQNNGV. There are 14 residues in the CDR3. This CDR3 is CASSTQGSEETQYF. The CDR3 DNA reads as TGTGCCAGCAGCACACAGGGATCCGAAGAGACCCAGTACTTC.

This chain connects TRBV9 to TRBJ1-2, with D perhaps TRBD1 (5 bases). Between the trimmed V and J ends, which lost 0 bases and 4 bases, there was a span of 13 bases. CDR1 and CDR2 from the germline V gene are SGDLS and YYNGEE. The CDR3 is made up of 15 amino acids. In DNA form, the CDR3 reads TGTGCCAGCAGCGTAGTGGTGGGACTCCCCTATGGCTACACCTTC. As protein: CASSVVVGLPYGYTF.

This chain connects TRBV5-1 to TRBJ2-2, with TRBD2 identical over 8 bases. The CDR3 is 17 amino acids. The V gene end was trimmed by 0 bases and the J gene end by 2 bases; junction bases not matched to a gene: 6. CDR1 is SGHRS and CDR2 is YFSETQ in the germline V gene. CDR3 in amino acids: CASSLGPLAGNTGELFF. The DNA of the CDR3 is TGCGCCAGCAGCTTGGGCCCCCTAGCGGGTAACACCGGGGAGCTGTTTTTT. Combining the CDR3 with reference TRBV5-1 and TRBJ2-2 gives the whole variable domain KAGVTQTPRYLIKTRGQQVTLSCSPISGHRSVSWYQQTPGQGLQFLFEYFSETQRNKGNFPGRFSGRQFSNSRSEMNVSTLELGDSALYLCASSLGPLAGNTGELFFGEGSRLTVL.

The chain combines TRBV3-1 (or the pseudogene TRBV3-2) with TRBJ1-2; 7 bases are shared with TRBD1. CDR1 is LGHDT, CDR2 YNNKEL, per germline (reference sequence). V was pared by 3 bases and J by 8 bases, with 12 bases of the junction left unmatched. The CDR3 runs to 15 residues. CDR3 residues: CASSHPLDRENGYTF. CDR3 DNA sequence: TGTGCCAGCAGCCACCCTCTCGACAGGGAGAACGGCTACACCTTC.

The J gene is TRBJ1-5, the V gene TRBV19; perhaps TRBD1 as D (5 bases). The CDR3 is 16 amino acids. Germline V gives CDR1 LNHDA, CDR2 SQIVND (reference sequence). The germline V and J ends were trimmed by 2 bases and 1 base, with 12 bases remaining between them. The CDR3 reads CASSIRRGSSNQPQHF. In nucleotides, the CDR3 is TGTGCCAGTAGTATAAGGAGGGGATCAAGCAATCAGCCCCAGCATTTT.

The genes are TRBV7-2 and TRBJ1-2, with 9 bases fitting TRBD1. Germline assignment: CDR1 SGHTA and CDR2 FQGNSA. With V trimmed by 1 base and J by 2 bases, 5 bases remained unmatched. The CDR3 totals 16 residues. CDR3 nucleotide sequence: TGTGCCAGCAGCTTAGTTTCCGGGACAGGGAACTATGGCTACACCTTC. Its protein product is CASSLVSGTGNYGYTF. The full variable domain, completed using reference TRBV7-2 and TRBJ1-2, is GAGVSQSPSNKVTEKGKDVELRCDPISGHTALYWYRQSLGQGLEFLIYFQGNSAPDKSGLPSDRFSAERTGGSVSTLTIQRTQQEDSAVYLCASSLVSGTGNYGYTFGSGTRLTVV.

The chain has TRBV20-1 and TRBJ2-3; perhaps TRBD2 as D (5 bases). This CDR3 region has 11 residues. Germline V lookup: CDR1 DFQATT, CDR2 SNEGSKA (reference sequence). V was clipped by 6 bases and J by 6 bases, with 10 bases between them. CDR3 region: CSARGRDTQYF. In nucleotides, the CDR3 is TGCAGTGCCCGGGGAAGGGATACGCAGTATTTT.

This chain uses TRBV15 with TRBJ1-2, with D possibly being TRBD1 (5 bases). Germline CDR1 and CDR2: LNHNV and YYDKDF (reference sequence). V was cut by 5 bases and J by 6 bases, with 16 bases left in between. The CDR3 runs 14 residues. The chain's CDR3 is CATSGRGTAHGYTF. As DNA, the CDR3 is TGTGCCACCAGCGGACGGGGGACTGCCCATGGCTACACCTTC.

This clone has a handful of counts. The CDR3 bases are TGTGCCAGCGACGGACAGGGGGCGATTGAAGCTTTCTTT. It specifies CASDGQGAIEAFF. This chain joins TRBV7-9 and TRBJ1-1, with 11 bases identical to TRBD1. The CDR3 extends over 13 amino acids. Germline loops: CDR1 SEHNR, CDR2 FQNEAQ (reference sequence). The V gene end was trimmed by 8 bases and the J gene end by 7 bases; junction bases not matched to a gene: 6.

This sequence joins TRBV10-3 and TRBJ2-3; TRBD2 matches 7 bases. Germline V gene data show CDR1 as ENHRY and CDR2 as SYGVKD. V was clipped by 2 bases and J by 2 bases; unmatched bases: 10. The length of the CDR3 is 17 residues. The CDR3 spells CAISEPRGGGATDTQYF. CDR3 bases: TGTGCCATCAGTGAGCCGCGGGGCGGGGGAGCCACAGATACGCAGTATTTT.

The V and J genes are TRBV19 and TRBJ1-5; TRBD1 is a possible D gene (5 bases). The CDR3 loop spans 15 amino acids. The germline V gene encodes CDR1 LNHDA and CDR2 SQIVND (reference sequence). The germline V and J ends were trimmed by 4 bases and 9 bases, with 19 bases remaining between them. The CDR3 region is CASSRAGQTVGPQHF. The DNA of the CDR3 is TGTGCCAGTAGTAGGGCGGGGCAGACAGTAGGGCCCCAGCATTTT.

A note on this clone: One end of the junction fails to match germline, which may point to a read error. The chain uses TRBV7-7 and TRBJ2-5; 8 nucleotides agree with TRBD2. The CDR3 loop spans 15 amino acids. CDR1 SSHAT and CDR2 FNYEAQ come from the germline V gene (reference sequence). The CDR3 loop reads CASSLGTSGQETQYF. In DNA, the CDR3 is TGTGCTAGCAGCTTAGGCACTAGCGGCCAAGAGACCCAGTACTTC.

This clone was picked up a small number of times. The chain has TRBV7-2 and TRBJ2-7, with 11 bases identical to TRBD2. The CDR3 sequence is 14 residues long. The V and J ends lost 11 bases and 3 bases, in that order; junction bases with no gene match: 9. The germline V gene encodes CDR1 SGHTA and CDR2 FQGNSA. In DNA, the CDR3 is TGTGCCCCTCACTCGGGACTAGCGGACTACGAGCAGTACTTC. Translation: CAPHSGLADYEQYF.